A selection of T cell receptor beta chains follows, all from one sample in a study of T cell repertoires in aging, cancer and after chemotherapy. TCRdb used MiXCR to reprocess the multiplex PCR reads, holding one entry per CDR3 protein. Altogether some 10,000 distinct CDR3 sequences are present, roughly 39% being singletons, with the ten largest covering 6.5% to 9%. The specimen was blood. These receptor sequences come from a human donor in good health. Both conserved end residues are part of each CDR3. D genes are given only for firm matches. The listing skips clone size in some rows; elsewhere it reads once, few, many or a size class.

J gene: TRBJ2-1
D gene: TRBD2
clone size: NA
V gene: TRBV15
CDR3 length: 17
CDR3 protein: CATSRRTSGGFLNEQFF
CDR3 DNA: TGTGCCACCAGCAGGAGGACTAGCGGGGGTTTCCTGAATGAGCAGTTCTTC

J gene: TRBJ2-5
D gene: NA
clone size: NA
V gene: TRBV12-3/TRBV12-4
CDR3 length: 14
CDR3 protein: CASSLRGGRETQYF
CDR3 DNA: TGTGCCAGCAGTTTAAGAGGGGGGCGGGAGACCCAGTACTTC

J gene: TRBJ1-1
D gene: NA
clone size: NA
V gene: TRBV29-1
CDR3 length: 12
CDR3 protein: CSVVGGDTEAFF
CDR3 DNA: TGCAGCGTTGTGGGTGGGGACACTGAAGCTTTCTTT

J gene: TRBJ1-1
D gene: NA
clone size: NA
V gene: TRBV5-4
CDR3 length: 13
CDR3 protein: CASSLEVNTEAFF
CDR3 DNA: TGTGCCAGCAGCTTGGAGGTGAACACTGAAGCTTTCTTT

J gene: TRBJ2-7
D gene: TRBD1
clone size: NA
V gene: TRBV5-4
CDR3 length: 14
CDR3 protein: CASSIYRGPYEQYF
CDR3 DNA: TGTGCCAGCAGCATTTACAGGGGGCCCTACGAGCAGTACTTC

J gene: TRBJ2-3
D gene: TRBD1
clone size: few
V gene: TRBV5-6
CDR3 length: 16
CDR3 protein: CASSGTGVISTDTQYF
CDR3 DNA: TGTGCCAGCAGCGGTACAGGGGTTATTAGCACAGATACGCAGTATTTT

J gene: TRBJ2-1
D gene: TRBD2
clone size: NA
V gene: TRBV5-1
CDR3 length: 17
CDR3 protein: CASSQTLAGRGHNEQFF
CDR3 DNA: TGCGCCAGCAGCCAGACCCTAGCGGGAAGGGGACACAATGAGCAGTTCTTC

J gene: TRBJ2-7
D gene: NA
clone size: few
V gene: TRBV7-2
CDR3 length: 13
CDR3 protein: CASSLGRLYEQYF
CDR3 DNA: TGTGCCAGCAGCTTAGGGCGTCTCTACGAGCAGTACTTC

J gene: TRBJ1-5
D gene: NA
clone size: NA
V gene: TRBV19
CDR3 length: 14
CDR3 protein: CASKGGMGNQPQHF
CDR3 DNA: TGTGCCAGTAAGGGGGGAATGGGCAATCAGCCCCAGCATTTT

J gene: TRBJ2-3
D gene: TRBD1
clone size: few
V gene: TRBV6-2/TRBV6-3
CDR3 length: 15
CDR3 protein: CASSARGLSTDTQYF
CDR3 DNA: TGTGCCAGCAGTGCCAGGGGGCTGAGCACAGATACGCAGTATTTT

J gene: TRBJ2-6
D gene: TRBD1
clone size: medium-sized
V gene: TRBV19
CDR3 length: 17
CDR3 protein: CASSTGTGDAGANVLTF
CDR3 DNA: TGTGCCAGTAGTACCGGGACAGGGGACGCGGGGGCCAACGTCCTGACTTTC

J gene: TRBJ2-2
D gene: NA
clone size: medium-sized
V gene: TRBV29-1
CDR3 length: 12
CDR3 protein: CSVERGTGELFF
CDR3 DNA: TGCAGCGTTGAAAGAGGTACCGGGGAGCTGTTTTTT

J gene: TRBJ1-5
D gene: TRBD1
clone size: NA
V gene: TRBV6-5
CDR3 length: 13
CDR3 protein: CASRTGKGQPQHF
CDR3 DNA: TGTGCCAGCAGGACAGGGAAGGGTCAGCCCCAGCATTTT

J gene: TRBJ1-1
D gene: NA
clone size: NA
V gene: TRBV7-2
CDR3 length: 13
CDR3 protein: CASSSRYQTEAFF
CDR3 DNA: TGTGCCAGCAGTTCCCGGTATCAGACTGAAGCTTTCTTT

J gene: TRBJ1-6
D gene: NA
clone size: NA
V gene: TRBV5-1
CDR3 length: 14
CDR3 protein: CASSLDREGSPLHF
CDR3 DNA: TGCGCCAGCAGCTTGGACAGGGAGGGATCACCCCTCCACTTT

J gene: TRBJ2-7
D gene: NA
clone size: NA
V gene: TRBV18
CDR3 length: 15
CDR3 protein: CASSPGGRSHYEQYF
CDR3 DNA: TGTGCCAGCTCACCCGGAGGGAGGTCGCACTACGAGCAGTACTTC

J gene: TRBJ2-3
D gene: TRBD2
clone size: NA
V gene: TRBV6-6
CDR3 length: 15
CDR3 protein: CASTRLAGPTDTQYF
CDR3 DNA: TGTGCCAGCACTCGACTAGCGGGGCCCACAGATACGCAGTATTTT

J gene: TRBJ1-5
D gene: NA
clone size: few
V gene: TRBV27
CDR3 length: 15
CDR3 protein: CASRAYRILHQPQHF
CDR3 DNA: TGTGCCAGCAGAGCCTACAGGATTTTACACCAGCCCCAGCATTTT

J gene: TRBJ1-5
D gene: TRBD1
clone size: once
V gene: TRBV10-3
CDR3 length: 17
CDR3 protein: CAISESVGDSANQPQHF
CDR3 DNA: TGTGCCATCAGTGAGTCAGTTGGGGACAGTGCTAATCAGCCCCAGCATTTT

J gene: TRBJ2-1
D gene: TRBD2
clone size: NA
V gene: TRBV5-4
CDR3 length: 12
CDR3 protein: CATGLGDNEQFF
CDR3 DNA: TGTGCCACGGGACTAGGGGACAATGAGCAGTTCTTC

J gene: TRBJ2-2
D gene: NA
clone size: NA
V gene: TRBV6-6
CDR3 length: 12
CDR3 protein: CATRPGTGELFF
CDR3 DNA: TGTGCCACCCGCCCGGGGACCGGGGAGCTGTTTTTT

J gene: TRBJ2-3
D gene: NA
clone size: medium-sized
V gene: TRBV29-1
CDR3 length: 12
CDR3 protein: CSTGTSTDTQYF
CDR3 DNA: TGCAGTACAGGAACTAGCACAGATACGCAGTATTTT

J gene: TRBJ2-1
D gene: NA
clone size: medium-sized
V gene: TRBV19
CDR3 length: 15
CDR3 protein: CASKLGGIAGDEQFF
CDR3 DNA: TGTGCCAGTAAATTGGGCGGGATTGCCGGCGATGAGCAGTTCTTC

J gene: TRBJ1-5
D gene: TRBD1
clone size: few
V gene: TRBV6-1
CDR3 length: 16
CDR3 protein: CASSEAEGQGGQPQHF
CDR3 DNA: TGTGCCAGCAGTGAAGCGGAGGGACAGGGAGGTCAGCCCCAGCATTTT

J gene: TRBJ2-7
D gene: NA
clone size: NA
V gene: TRBV19
CDR3 length: 14
CDR3 protein: CASTPQTVSYEQYF
CDR3 DNA: TGTGCCAGTACACCCCAGACAGTATCCTACGAGCAGTACTTC

J gene: TRBJ2-2
D gene: TRBD2
clone size: medium-sized
V gene: TRBV5-4
CDR3 length: 17
CDR3 protein: CASSPPGLAGNTGELFF
CDR3 DNA: TGTGCCAGCAGCCCCCCGGGACTAGCGGGAAACACCGGGGAGCTGTTTTTT

J gene: TRBJ2-7
D gene: TRBD2
clone size: NA
V gene: TRBV6-5
CDR3 length: 18
CDR3 protein: CASSYSVLAGALENEQYF
CDR3 DNA: TGTGCCAGCAGTTACTCGGTACTAGCGGGAGCTTTGGAAAACGAGCAGTACTTC

J gene: TRBJ1-1
D gene: NA
clone size: few
V gene: TRBV29-1
CDR3 length: 13
CDR3 protein: CSVEFTANTEAFF
CDR3 DNA: TGCAGCGTTGAATTCACAGCGAACACTGAAGCTTTCTTT

J gene: TRBJ2-3
D gene: TRBD1
clone size: NA
V gene: TRBV27
CDR3 length: 15
CDR3 protein: CASSSPGTGADTQYF
CDR3 DNA: TGTGCCAGCAGTTCGCCCGGGACAGGGGCAGATACGCAGTATTTT

J gene: TRBJ2-1
D gene: NA
clone size: NA
V gene: TRBV4-2
CDR3 length: 14
CDR3 protein: CASSQDIPVGEQFF
CDR3 DNA: TGTGCCAGCAGCCAAGATATCCCGGTAGGGGAGCAGTTCTTC

J gene: TRBJ1-4
D gene: NA
clone size: NA
V gene: TRBV6-1
CDR3 length: 11
CDR3 protein: CASGQNEKLFF
CDR3 DNA: TGTGCCAGCGGACAGAATGAAAAACTGTTTTTT

J gene: TRBJ2-7
D gene: NA
clone size: NA
V gene: TRBV5-6
CDR3 length: 14
CDR3 protein: CASSLVSGIYEQYF
CDR3 DNA: TGTGCCAGCAGCTTGGTCTCAGGGATCTACGAGCAGTACTTC

J gene: TRBJ2-2
D gene: NA
clone size: NA
V gene: TRBV6-6
CDR3 length: 15
CDR3 protein: CASSYFGSRGGELFF
CDR3 DNA: TGTGCCAGCAGTTACTTCGGCAGCCGGGGCGGGGAGCTGTTTTTT

J gene: TRBJ1-2
D gene: NA
clone size: NA
V gene: TRBV5-6
CDR3 length: 14
CDR3 protein: CASSFGQTNYGYTF
CDR3 DNA: TGTGCCAGCAGCTTCGGTCAGACTAACTATGGCTACACCTTC

J gene: TRBJ2-7
D gene: NA
clone size: few
V gene: TRBV12-3/TRBV12-4
CDR3 length: 11
CDR3 protein: CASSYTYEQYF
CDR3 DNA: TGTGCCAGCAGCTACACCTACGAGCAGTACTTC

J gene: TRBJ2-1
D gene: TRBD2
clone size: few
V gene: TRBV29-1
CDR3 length: 14
CDR3 protein: CSGQTSGYYNEQFF
CDR3 DNA: TGCAGCGGACAAACTAGCGGTTATTACAATGAGCAGTTCTTC

J gene: TRBJ2-5
D gene: TRBD2
clone size: NA
V gene: TRBV6-1
CDR3 length: 15
CDR3 protein: CASSPLAGVGETQYF
CDR3 DNA: TGTGCCAGCAGTCCTCTAGCGGGAGTGGGAGAGACCCAGTACTTC

J gene: TRBJ2-7
D gene: NA
clone size: medium-sized
V gene: TRBV29-1
CDR3 length: 10
CDR3 protein: CSAADHEQYF
CDR3 DNA: TGCAGCGCTGCGGACCACGAGCAGTACTTC

J gene: TRBJ2-3
D gene: NA
clone size: few
V gene: TRBV27
CDR3 length: 13
CDR3 protein: CASSLLQADTQYF
CDR3 DNA: TGTGCCAGCAGTTTACTCCAGGCAGATACGCAGTATTTT

J gene: TRBJ2-4
D gene: TRBD2
clone size: few
V gene: TRBV7-9
CDR3 length: 13
CDR3 protein: CASSRLAENIQYF
CDR3 DNA: TGTGCCAGCAGTCGACTAGCGGAAAACATTCAGTACTTC

J gene: TRBJ2-1
D gene: TRBD2
clone size: medium-sized
V gene: TRBV19
CDR3 length: 19
CDR3 protein: CASRLGTSAVLSSYNEQFF
CDR3 DNA: TGTGCCAGTAGACTAGGGACTAGCGCTGTCTTGAGCTCCTACAATGAGCAGTTCTTC

J gene: TRBJ2-7
D gene: TRBD2
clone size: NA
V gene: TRBV7-2
CDR3 length: 15
CDR3 protein: CASSLSWTSGYEQYF
CDR3 DNA: TGTGCCAGCAGCTTAAGCTGGACTAGCGGCTACGAGCAGTACTTC

J gene: TRBJ2-3
D gene: NA
clone size: NA
V gene: TRBV5-1
CDR3 length: 13
CDR3 protein: CASSLGGSDTQYF
CDR3 DNA: TGCGCCAGCAGCTTGGGTGGTTCGGATACGCAGTATTTT

J gene: TRBJ2-5
D gene: NA
clone size: few
V gene: TRBV12-3/TRBV12-4
CDR3 length: 13
CDR3 protein: CASSLGGKETQYF
CDR3 DNA: TGTGCCAGCAGTTTAGGGGGTAAAGAGACCCAGTACTTC

J gene: TRBJ2-7
D gene: TRBD2
clone size: NA
V gene: TRBV10-2
CDR3 length: 15
CDR3 protein: CASRLAGGPENEQYF
CDR3 DNA: TGCGCCAGCAGACTAGCGGGAGGGCCTGAAAACGAGCAGTACTTC

J gene: TRBJ2-2
D gene: TRBD2
clone size: few
V gene: TRBV5-1
CDR3 length: 14
CDR3 protein: CASTGTSGTGELFF
CDR3 DNA: TGCGCCAGCACCGGGACTAGCGGCACCGGGGAGCTGTTTTTT

J gene: TRBJ1-1
D gene: NA
clone size: NA
V gene: TRBV12-3/TRBV12-4
CDR3 length: 12
CDR3 protein: CASSEITDKAFF
CDR3 DNA: TGTGCCAGCAGTGAAATAACCGACAAAGCTTTCTTT

J gene: TRBJ2-1
D gene: NA
clone size: NA
V gene: TRBV29-1
CDR3 length: 16
CDR3 protein: CSVEDQGRSSYNEQFF
CDR3 DNA: TGCAGCGTTGAAGATCAAGGGCGGAGCTCCTACAATGAGCAGTTCTTC

J gene: TRBJ1-1
D gene: TRBD1
clone size: NA
V gene: TRBV27
CDR3 length: 13
CDR3 protein: CASRLDRAAEAFF
CDR3 DNA: TGTGCCAGCAGGCTGGACAGGGCAGCTGAAGCTTTCTTT

J gene: TRBJ2-2
D gene: TRBD2
clone size: medium-sized
V gene: TRBV19
CDR3 length: 20
CDR3 protein: CASRIGTSGRAIAASGELFF
CDR3 DNA: TGTGCCAGTAGGATCGGGACTAGCGGGAGGGCCATTGCAGCTTCCGGGGAGCTGTTTTTT

J gene: TRBJ2-7
D gene: TRBD1
clone size: once
V gene: TRBV30
CDR3 length: 13
CDR3 protein: CASGQGSTYEQYF
CDR3 DNA: TGTGCTTCAGGACAGGGGTCTACCTACGAGCAGTACTTC

J gene: TRBJ1-2
D gene: NA
clone size: NA
V gene: TRBV27
CDR3 length: 15
CDR3 protein: CASSFSGRGGYGYTF
CDR3 DNA: TGTGCCAGCAGTTTTTCGGGGAGGGGGGGCTATGGCTACACCTTC

J gene: TRBJ1-5
D gene: NA
clone size: few
V gene: TRBV19
CDR3 length: 14
CDR3 protein: CASSSGWGNQPQHF
CDR3 DNA: TGTGCCAGTAGTTCAGGGTGGGGGAATCAGCCCCAGCATTTT

J gene: TRBJ2-3
D gene: TRBD2
clone size: NA
V gene: TRBV10-1
CDR3 length: 17
CDR3 protein: CASSDASGRAFTDTQYF
CDR3 DNA: TGCGCCAGCAGTGATGCTAGCGGGAGGGCCTTCACAGATACGCAGTATTTT

J gene: TRBJ2-1
D gene: TRBD2
clone size: NA
V gene: TRBV7-2
CDR3 length: 19
CDR3 protein: CASSLSSGTSGTFYNEQFF
CDR3 DNA: TGTGCCAGCAGCTTATCGTCTGGGACTAGCGGGACATTTTACAATGAGCAGTTCTTC